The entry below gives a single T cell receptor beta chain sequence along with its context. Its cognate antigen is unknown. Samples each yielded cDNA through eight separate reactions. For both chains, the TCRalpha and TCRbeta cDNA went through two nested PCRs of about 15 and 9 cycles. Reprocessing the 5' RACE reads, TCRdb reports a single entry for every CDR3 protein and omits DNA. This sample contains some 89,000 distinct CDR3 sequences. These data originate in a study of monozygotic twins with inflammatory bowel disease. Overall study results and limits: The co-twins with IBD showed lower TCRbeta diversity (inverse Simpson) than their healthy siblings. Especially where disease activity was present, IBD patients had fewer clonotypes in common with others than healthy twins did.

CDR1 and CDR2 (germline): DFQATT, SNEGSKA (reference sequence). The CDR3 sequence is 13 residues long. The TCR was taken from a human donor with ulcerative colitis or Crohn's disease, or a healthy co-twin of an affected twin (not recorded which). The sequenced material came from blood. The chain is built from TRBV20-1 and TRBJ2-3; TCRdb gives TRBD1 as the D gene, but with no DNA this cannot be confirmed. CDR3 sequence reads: CSATRQGPDTQYF.